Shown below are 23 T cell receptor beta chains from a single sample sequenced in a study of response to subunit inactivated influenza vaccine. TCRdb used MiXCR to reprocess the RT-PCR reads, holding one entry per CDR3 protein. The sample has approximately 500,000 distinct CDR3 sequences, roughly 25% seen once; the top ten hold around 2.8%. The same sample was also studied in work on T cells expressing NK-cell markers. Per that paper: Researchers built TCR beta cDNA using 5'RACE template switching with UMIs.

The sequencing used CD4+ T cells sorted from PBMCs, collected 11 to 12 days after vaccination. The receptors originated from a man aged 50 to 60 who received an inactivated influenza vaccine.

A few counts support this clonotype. The CDR3 spells CASSEFWDTGELFF. Written as DNA, the CDR3 is TGTGCCAGCAGTGAATTTTGGGATACCGGGGAGCTGTTTTTT. This sequence joins TRBV25-1 and TRBJ2-2; D is ambiguous. Germline V lookup: CDR1 MGHDK, CDR2 SYGVNS. CDR3 size: 14 residues. V dropped 1 base and J dropped 5 bases, with 8 bases sitting between them.

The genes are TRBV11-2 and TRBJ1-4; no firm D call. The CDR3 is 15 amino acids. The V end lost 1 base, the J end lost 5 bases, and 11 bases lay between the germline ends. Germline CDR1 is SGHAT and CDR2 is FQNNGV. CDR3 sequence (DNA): TGTGCCAGCAGCTTAGCCCGTGGGGAGAATGAAAAACTGTTTTTT. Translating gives CASSLARGENEKLFF.

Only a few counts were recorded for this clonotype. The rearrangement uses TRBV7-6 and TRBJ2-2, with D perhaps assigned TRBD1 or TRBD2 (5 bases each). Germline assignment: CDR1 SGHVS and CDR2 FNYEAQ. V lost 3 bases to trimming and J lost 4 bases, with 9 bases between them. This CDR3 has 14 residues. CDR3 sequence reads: CASSLRGVTGELFF. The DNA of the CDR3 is TGTGCCAGCAGCTTGAGAGGGGTCACCGGGGAGCTGTTTTTT.

DNA of the CDR3: TGCGCCAGCAGCTTAAGGGGGGACGAGCAGTACTTC. It yields the protein CASSLRGDEQYF. This sequence joins TRBV5-1 and TRBJ2-7; D could derive from TRBD1 or TRBD2 (6 bases each). CDR1 and CDR2 (germline): SGHRS, YFSETQ. Trimming removed 2 bases from V and 5 bases from J, with 8 bases in between. The CDR3 totals 12 residues.

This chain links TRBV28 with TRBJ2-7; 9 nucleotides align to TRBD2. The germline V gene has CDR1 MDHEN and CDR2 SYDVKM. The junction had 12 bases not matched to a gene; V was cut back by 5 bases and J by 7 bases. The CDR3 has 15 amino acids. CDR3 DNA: TGTGCCAGCAGTCTCACACCGGGACTAGCTAAAGAGCAGTACTTC. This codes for CASSLTPGLAKEQYF.

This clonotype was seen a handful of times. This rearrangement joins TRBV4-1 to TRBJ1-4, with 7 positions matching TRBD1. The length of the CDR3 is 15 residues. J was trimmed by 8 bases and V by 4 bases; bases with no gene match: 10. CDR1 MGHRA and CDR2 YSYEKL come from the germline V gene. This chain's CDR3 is CASSLGEMDREKLFF. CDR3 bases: TGCGCCAGCAGCCTTGGGGAGATGGACAGGGAAAAACTGTTTTTT.

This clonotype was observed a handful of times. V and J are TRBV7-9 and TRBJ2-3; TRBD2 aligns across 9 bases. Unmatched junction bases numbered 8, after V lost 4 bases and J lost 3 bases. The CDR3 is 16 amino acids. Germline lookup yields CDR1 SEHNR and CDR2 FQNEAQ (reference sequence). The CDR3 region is CASSYTPGLATDTQYF. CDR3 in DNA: TGTGCCAGCAGCTACACACCGGGACTAGCTACAGATACGCAGTATTTT.

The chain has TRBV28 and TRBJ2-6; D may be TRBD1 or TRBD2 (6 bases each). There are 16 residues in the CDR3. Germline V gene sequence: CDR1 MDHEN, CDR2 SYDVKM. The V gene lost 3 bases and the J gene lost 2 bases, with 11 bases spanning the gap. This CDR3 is CASSFRGAAGANVLTF. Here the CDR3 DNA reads TGTGCCAGCAGTTTTAGGGGGGCAGCTGGGGCCAACGTCCTGACTTTC.

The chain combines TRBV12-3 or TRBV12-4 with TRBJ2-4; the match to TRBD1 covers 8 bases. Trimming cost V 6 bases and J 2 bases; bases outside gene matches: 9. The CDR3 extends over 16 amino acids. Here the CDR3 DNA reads TGTGCCAGCAGCGTCCAGGGGGCCGGGTCCAAAAACATTCAGTACTTC. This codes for CASSVQGAGSKNIQYF.

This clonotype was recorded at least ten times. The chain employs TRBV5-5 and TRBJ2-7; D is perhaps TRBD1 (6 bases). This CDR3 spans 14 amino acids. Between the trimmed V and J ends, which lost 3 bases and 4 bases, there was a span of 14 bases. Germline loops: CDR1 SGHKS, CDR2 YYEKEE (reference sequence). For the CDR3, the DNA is TGTGCCAGCAGCTGGGCTCAACAGGGATACGAGCAGTACTTC. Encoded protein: CASSWAQQGYEQYF.

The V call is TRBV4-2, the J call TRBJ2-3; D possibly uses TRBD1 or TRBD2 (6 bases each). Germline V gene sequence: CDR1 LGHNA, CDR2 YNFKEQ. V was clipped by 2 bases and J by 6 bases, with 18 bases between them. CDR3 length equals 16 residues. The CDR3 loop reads CASSQYLSGARDTQYF. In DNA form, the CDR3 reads TGTGCCAGCAGCCAATACCTTTCGGGGGCCAGGGATACGCAGTATTTT.

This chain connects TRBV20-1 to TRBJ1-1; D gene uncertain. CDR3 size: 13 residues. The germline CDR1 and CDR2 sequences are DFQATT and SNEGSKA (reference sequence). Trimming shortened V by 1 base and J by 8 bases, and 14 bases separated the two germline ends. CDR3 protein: CSARAPGVKEAFF. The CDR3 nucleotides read TGCAGTGCTAGAGCTCCCGGGGTCAAAGAAGCTTTCTTT.

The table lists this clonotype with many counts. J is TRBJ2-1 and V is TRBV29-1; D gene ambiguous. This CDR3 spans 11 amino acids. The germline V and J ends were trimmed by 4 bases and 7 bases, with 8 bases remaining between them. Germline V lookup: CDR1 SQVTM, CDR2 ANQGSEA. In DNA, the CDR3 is TGCAGCGTTGGAAGAGTAAATGAGCAGTTCTTC. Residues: CSVGRVNEQFF.

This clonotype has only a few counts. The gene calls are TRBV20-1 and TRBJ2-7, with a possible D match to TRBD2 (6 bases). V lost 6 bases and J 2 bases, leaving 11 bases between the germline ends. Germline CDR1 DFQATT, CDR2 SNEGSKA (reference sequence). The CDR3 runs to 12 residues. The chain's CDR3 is CSARGTTYEQYF. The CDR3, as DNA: TGCAGTGCCCGGGGGACGACCTACGAGCAGTACTTC.

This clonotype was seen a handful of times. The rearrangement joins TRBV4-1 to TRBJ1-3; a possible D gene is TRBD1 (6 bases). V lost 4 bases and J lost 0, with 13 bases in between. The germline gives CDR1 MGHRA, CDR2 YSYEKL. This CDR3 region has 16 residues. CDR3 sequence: CASSRTAPISGNTIYF. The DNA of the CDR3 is TGCGCCAGCAGCCGGACAGCCCCGATCTCTGGAAACACCATATATTTT.

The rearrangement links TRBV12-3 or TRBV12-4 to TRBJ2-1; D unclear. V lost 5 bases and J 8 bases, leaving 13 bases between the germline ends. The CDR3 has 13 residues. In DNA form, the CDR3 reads TGTGCCAGCAGTCCCAATGGTAGGGATGAGCAGTTCTTC. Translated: CASSPNGRDEQFF.

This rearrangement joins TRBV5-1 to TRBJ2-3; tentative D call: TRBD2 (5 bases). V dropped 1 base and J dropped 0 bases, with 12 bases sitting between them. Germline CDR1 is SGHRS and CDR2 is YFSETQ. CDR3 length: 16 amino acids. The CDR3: CASSLTGFTSTDTQYF. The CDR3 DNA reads TGCGCCAGCAGCTTGACGGGGTTTACTAGCACAGATACGCAGTATTTT.

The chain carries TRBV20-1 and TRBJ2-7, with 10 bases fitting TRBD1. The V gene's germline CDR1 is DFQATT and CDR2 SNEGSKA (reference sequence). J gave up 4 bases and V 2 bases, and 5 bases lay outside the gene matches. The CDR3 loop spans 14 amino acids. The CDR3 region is CSARIRDRGYEQYF. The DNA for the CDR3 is TGCAGTGCTAGAATTCGGGACAGGGGATACGAGCAGTACTTC.

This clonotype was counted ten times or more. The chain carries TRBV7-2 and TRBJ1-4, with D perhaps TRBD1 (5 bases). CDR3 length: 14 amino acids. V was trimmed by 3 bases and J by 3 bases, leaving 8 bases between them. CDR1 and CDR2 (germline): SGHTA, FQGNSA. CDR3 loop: CASSFQGANEKLFF. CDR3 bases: TGTGCCAGCAGCTTTCAGGGAGCTAATGAAAAACTGTTTTTT. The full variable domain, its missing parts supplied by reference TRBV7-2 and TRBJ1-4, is GAGVSQSPSNKVTEKGKDVELRCDPISGHTALYWYRQSLGQGLEFLIYFQGNSAPDKSGLPSDRFSAERTGGSVSTLTIQRTQQEDSAVYLCASSFQGANEKLFFGSGTQLSVL.

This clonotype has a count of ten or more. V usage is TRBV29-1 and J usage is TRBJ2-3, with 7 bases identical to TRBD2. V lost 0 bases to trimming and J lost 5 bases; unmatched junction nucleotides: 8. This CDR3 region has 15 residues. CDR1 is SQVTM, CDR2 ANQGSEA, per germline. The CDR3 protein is CSVEDGLAVGDTQYF. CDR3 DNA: TGCAGCGTTGAAGATGGGCTAGCGGTGGGAGATACGCAGTATTTT.

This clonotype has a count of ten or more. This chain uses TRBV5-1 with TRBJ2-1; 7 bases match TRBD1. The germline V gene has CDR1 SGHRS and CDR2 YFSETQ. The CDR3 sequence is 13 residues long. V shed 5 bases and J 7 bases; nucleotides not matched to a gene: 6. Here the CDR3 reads CASRPTGRNEQFF. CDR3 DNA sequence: TGCGCCAGCAGACCGACAGGGAGAAATGAGCAGTTCTTC.

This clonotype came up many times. This CDR3 is CASSLETYNEQFF. The DNA of the CDR3 is TGTGCCAGCAGTTTAGAAACCTACAATGAGCAGTTCTTC. The chain joins TRBV12-3 or TRBV12-4 to TRBJ2-1; D uncertain. Deletions cut 1 base from V and 2 bases from J, with 3 bases between. CDR3 size: 13 residues.

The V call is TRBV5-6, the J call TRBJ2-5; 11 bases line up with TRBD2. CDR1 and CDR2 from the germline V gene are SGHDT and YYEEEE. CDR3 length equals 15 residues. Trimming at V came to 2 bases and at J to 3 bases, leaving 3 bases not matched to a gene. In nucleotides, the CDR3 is TGTGCCAGCAGCTTATTGGGACTAGCGGAAGAGACCCAGTACTTC. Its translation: CASSLLGLAEETQYF.